Below, one T cell receptor (beta chain) is given with its context. Its antigen remains unknown. Method: immunoSEQ multiplex PCR; TCRdb's copy keeps in-frame clones and lacks some. The sample lists 19,000 or so clones; 80% to 90% were seen once. The source of the sample is a study of OX40 agonist ivuxolimab in advanced cancers. For the study at large: Patients received ivuxolimab, an agonistic anti-OX40 (CD134) antibody.

This CDR3 is 13 amino acids long. In germline, CDR1 is WSHSY, CDR2 SAAADI. Trimming removed 2 bases from V and 2 bases from J, with 6 bases in between. Study-wide points: Normalized T-cell clonal expansion was also low in a subset of nonresponders.

The chain recombines TRBV10-2 with TRBJ1-2; D gene uncertain. Here the sequenced sample was CD4+ or CD8+ T cells sorted from blood, taken in a trial of the OX40 agonist ivuxolimab. This clonotype was obtained from an adult with an advanced solid tumor such as melanoma, head and neck, liver or kidney cancer. The DNA for the CDR3 is TGCGCCAGCAGTGAGGACGGGAACTATGGCTACACCTTC. It yields the protein CASSEDGNYGYTF.